Shown below are 4 T cell receptor beta chains from a single sample sequenced in a study of T cell repertoires in cytomegalovirus infection. No antigens are known for them. MiXCR was run by TCRdb on the reads, yielding one entry per CDR3 protein. The sample includes 830,000 or so distinct CDR3 sequences, approximately 30% of them seen just once. Here the sequenced sample was cultured CD8+ T cells from PBMCs, taken from culture after CMV antigen stimulation. These TCRs come from a human donor in good health (CMV status not recorded). Some clones in this sample may be carry-over from other donors' samples.

The chain is built from TRBV27 and TRBJ2-5; D is unclear. This CDR3 contains 15 residues. Trimming pared 1 base from V and 2 bases from J, leaving 11 bases between. Germline loops: CDR1 MNHEY, CDR2 SMNVEV (reference sequence). The CDR3 here is CASSLFYGDQETQYF. The CDR3 DNA is TGTGCCAGCAGTTTATTCTACGGAGATCAAGAGACCCAGTACTTC.

This chain uses TRBV4-1 with TRBJ2-1; D gene uncertain. Germline V gene data show CDR1 as MGHRA and CDR2 as YSYEKL. Trimming cost V 4 bases and J 2 bases, with 15 bases left between them. The CDR3 runs 16 residues. The CDR3 loop reads CASSPGAAPAYNEQFF. For the CDR3, the DNA is TGCGCCAGCAGCCCCGGCGCGGCCCCAGCCTACAATGAGCAGTTCTTC.

Here the CDR3 DNA reads TGTGCCAGTAGCTCACTGGAACCTCAAGAGACCCAGTACTTC. This encodes CASSSLEPQETQYF. This chain connects TRBV19 to TRBJ2-5; D gene uncertain. CDR1 LNHDA and CDR2 SQIVND come from the germline V gene (reference sequence). Trimming took 6 bases from V and 2 from J, leaving 13 bases between them. The CDR3 sequence is 14 residues long.

This clonotype was counted between two and nine times. The CDR3 is CASSYSISRNEQFF. CDR3 DNA: TGTGCCAGCAGTTACTCGATAAGCAGGAATGAGCAGTTCTTC. The V gene is TRBV6-5, the J gene TRBJ2-1; D is uncertain. Germline loops: CDR1 MNHEY, CDR2 SVGAGI. The CDR3 is 14 residues long. V shed 0 bases and J shed 7 bases, with 10 bases lying between them.